The clone carrying this T cell receptor beta chain was counted between two and nine times. Its target is unknown. Possible read error: a much larger clone is one base away. This sample stems from a study of T cells in narcolepsy. Across the study: Patients with NT1 or NT2 and healthy control donors were enrolled.

The assay was immunoSEQ multiplex PCR, and TCRdb's table has in-frame clones only and misses some. The profile shows 2,500 or so clones, 26% of them singletons. Sequenced input: cultured CD4+ T cells from cerebrospinal fluid. This sequence was found in a human donor with narcolepsy.

The CDR3 bases are TGCGCCAGCAGCTTGCTGACTTGCACTGAAGCTTTCTTT. The encoded protein is CASSLLTCTEAFF. The chain links TRBV5-1 to TRBJ1-1, with D unresolved. The germline gives CDR1 SGHRS, CDR2 YFSETQ. Trimming took off 1 base at V and 4 bases at J, with 8 bases between the two ends. The length of the CDR3 is 13 residues.